Listed below are T cell receptor beta chains from one sample, sequenced in a study of early T cells in non-severe SARS-CoV-2 infection. Each CDR3 protein is one row after TCRdb ran MiXCR on the 5' RACE reads. The repertoire includes some 58,000 distinct CDR3 sequences, under 15% of them detected once, and 4% to 4.5% sits in the top ten. The sequencing sample was made of whole blood. All receptors come from an adult who was a healthcare worker with PCR-confirmed SARS-CoV-2 infection or an uninfected control (not recorded which). Each CDR3 is given with its conserved first and last residue. The D gene is left open where the match is weak. The size field is filled for only some rows; it gives once, few, many or a size class.

v_gene: TRBV19
j_gene: TRBJ2-1
abundance: few
d_gene: NA
CDR3nt: TGTGCCAGTAGTAAAAGGGGCGACCAAAACAATGAGCAGTTCTTC
CDR3aa: CASSKRGDQNNEQFF

v_gene: TRBV6-2/TRBV6-3
j_gene: TRBJ2-1
abundance: NA
d_gene: TRBD1
CDR3nt: TGTGCCAGCAGTAGCCCCGCCGGGGACAGGCATAGGGATGAGCAGTTCTTC
CDR3aa: CASSSPAGDRHRDEQFF

v_gene: TRBV11-3
j_gene: TRBJ2-1
abundance: NA
d_gene: TRBD2
CDR3nt: TGTGCCAGCAGCTTAGAGAGCGGGGGGGCAGGAGAGCAGTTCTTC
CDR3aa: CASSLESGGAGEQFF

v_gene: TRBV6-6
j_gene: TRBJ2-5
abundance: NA
d_gene: TRBD2
CDR3nt: TGTGCCAGCAGTTACTCAATCCCTAGGACTAGCGGGGTAGGAACCCAGTACTTC
CDR3aa: CASSYSIPRTSGVGTQYF

v_gene: TRBV2
j_gene: TRBJ2-1
abundance: many
d_gene: NA
CDR3nt: TGTGCCAGCAGTGCTCTGCAGGGGTTATACAATGAGCAGTTCTTC
CDR3aa: CASSALQGLYNEQFF

v_gene: TRBV29-1
j_gene: TRBJ2-7
abundance: NA
d_gene: TRBD1
CDR3nt: TGCAGCGGGGGACAGGGGGACCGCGAGCAGTACTTC
CDR3aa: CSGGQGDREQYF

v_gene: TRBV2
j_gene: TRBJ1-4
abundance: many
d_gene: NA
CDR3nt: TGTGCCAGTCACATCCGGGACATGCGGGGAAAACTGTTTTTT
CDR3aa: CASHIRDMRGKLFF

v_gene: TRBV29-1
j_gene: TRBJ2-1
abundance: few
d_gene: NA
CDR3nt: TGCAGCGCGGCAGGGCGAAAATACAATGAGCAGTTCTTC
CDR3aa: CSAAGRKYNEQFF

v_gene: TRBV7-8
j_gene: TRBJ2-2
abundance: many
d_gene: NA
CDR3nt: TGTGCCAGCAGCGGGGGGGCCGCCGGGGAGCTGTTTTTT
CDR3aa: CASSGGAAGELFF

v_gene: TRBV11-2
j_gene: TRBJ1-1
abundance: NA
d_gene: TRBD1
CDR3nt: TGTGCCAGCAGCCTAAGGGACAGGGGCACTGAAGCTTTCTTT
CDR3aa: CASSLRDRGTEAFF

v_gene: TRBV6-6
j_gene: TRBJ1-5
abundance: NA
d_gene: NA
CDR3nt: TGTGCCATCGGTACATTAGAGCCCCAGCATTTT
CDR3aa: CAIGTLEPQHF

v_gene: TRBV6-4
j_gene: TRBJ2-2
abundance: NA
d_gene: TRBD1
CDR3nt: TGTGCCACCTCAGGGACAGGGGACACCGGGGAGCTGTTTTTT
CDR3aa: CATSGTGDTGELFF

v_gene: TRBV20-1
j_gene: TRBJ1-2
abundance: few
d_gene: NA
CDR3nt: TGCAGTGCTAGGCCAGGTTTAGGCTACACCTTC
CDR3aa: CSARPGLGYTF

v_gene: TRBV7-3
j_gene: TRBJ2-2
abundance: many
d_gene: TRBD1
CDR3nt: TGTGCCAGCAGCTTAAGTAGTTTCGGCGGGACAGGGAACACCGGGGAGCTGTTTTTT
CDR3aa: CASSLSSFGGTGNTGELFF

v_gene: TRBV3-1
j_gene: TRBJ1-1
abundance: NA
d_gene: NA
CDR3nt: TGTGCCAGCAGCCGAATGGGGGGCACTGAAGCTTTCTTT
CDR3aa: CASSRMGGTEAFF

v_gene: TRBV11-2
j_gene: TRBJ1-4
abundance: few
d_gene: NA
CDR3nt: TGTGCCAGCAGCCTCCAGCTAGGCGAAAAACTGTTTTTT
CDR3aa: CASSLQLGEKLFF

v_gene: TRBV5-1
j_gene: TRBJ1-1
abundance: many
d_gene: NA
CDR3nt: TGCGCCAGCAGCTTGGCCGGTTATGGTGGAACTGAAGCTTTCTTT
CDR3aa: CASSLAGYGGTEAFF

v_gene: TRBV9
j_gene: TRBJ2-7
abundance: few
d_gene: TRBD1
CDR3nt: TGTGCCAGCAGCGTAGACGGGACAGACACTTACGAGCAGTACTTC
CDR3aa: CASSVDGTDTYEQYF

v_gene: TRBV6-1
j_gene: TRBJ1-3
abundance: NA
d_gene: NA
CDR3nt: TGTGCCAGCAGGGCAGGGGCCCGGACTGGAAACACCATATATTTT
CDR3aa: CASRAGARTGNTIYF

v_gene: TRBV4-3
j_gene: TRBJ2-2
abundance: NA
d_gene: NA
CDR3nt: TGCGCCAGCACACCTCACAGGGTGTCATTGGCGAACACCGGGGAGCTGTTTTTT
CDR3aa: CASTPHRVSLANTGELFF

v_gene: TRBV7-8
j_gene: TRBJ2-7
abundance: few
d_gene: NA
CDR3nt: TGTGCCAGCAGCCGGGACTCCCGGGCCTACGAGCAGTACTTC
CDR3aa: CASSRDSRAYEQYF

v_gene: TRBV27
j_gene: TRBJ2-4
abundance: few
d_gene: NA
CDR3nt: TGTGCCAGCAGTTTAGCGGACAGTCTAGCCAAAAACATTCAGTACTTC
CDR3aa: CASSLADSLAKNIQYF

v_gene: TRBV19
j_gene: TRBJ2-3
abundance: many
d_gene: NA
CDR3nt: TGTGCCAGTAGCCTCCTCCGACAGGCTTACACAGATACGCAGTATTTT
CDR3aa: CASSLLRQAYTDTQYF

v_gene: TRBV7-9
j_gene: TRBJ2-3
abundance: few
d_gene: NA
CDR3nt: TGTGCCAGCAACCTTTGGGATCCAGATACGCAGTATTTT
CDR3aa: CASNLWDPDTQYF

v_gene: TRBV10-3
j_gene: TRBJ2-1
abundance: many
d_gene: NA
CDR3nt: TGTGCCATCAGCCTATTCGATGAGCAGTTCTTC
CDR3aa: CAISLFDEQFF

v_gene: TRBV7-3
j_gene: TRBJ2-3
abundance: NA
d_gene: NA
CDR3nt: TGTGCCAGCAGCCCCCGGACCACAGATACGCAGTATTTT
CDR3aa: CASSPRTTDTQYF

v_gene: TRBV6-5
j_gene: TRBJ2-1
abundance: many
d_gene: TRBD1
CDR3nt: TGTGCCAGCAGTGGCAGGACAGGGGGGTACAATGAGCAGTTCTTC
CDR3aa: CASSGRTGGYNEQFF

v_gene: TRBV7-6
j_gene: TRBJ2-7
abundance: few
d_gene: NA
CDR3nt: TGTGCCAGCAGCTCCCTTGGAGACGGGACCTACGAGCAGTACTTC
CDR3aa: CASSSLGDGTYEQYF

v_gene: TRBV10-3
j_gene: TRBJ2-7
abundance: many
d_gene: TRBD1
CDR3nt: TGTGCCATCAGTGAGGACGGGACAGTCTCCTCCGAGCAGTACTTC
CDR3aa: CAISEDGTVSSEQYF

v_gene: TRBV5-1
j_gene: TRBJ2-7
abundance: NA
d_gene: NA
CDR3nt: TGCGCCAGCAGCAGGGGACTGCAAAGCTCCTACGAGCAGTACTTC
CDR3aa: CASSRGLQSSYEQYF

v_gene: TRBV4-3
j_gene: TRBJ2-7
abundance: many
d_gene: NA
CDR3nt: TGCGCCAGCAGCCAAGATAGGGGGGGCCCCTACGAGCAGTACTTC
CDR3aa: CASSQDRGGPYEQYF

v_gene: TRBV29-1
j_gene: TRBJ1-2
abundance: NA
d_gene: NA
CDR3nt: TGCAGCGTCGCTCGGACCGATACTAACTATGGCTACACCTTC
CDR3aa: CSVARTDTNYGYTF

v_gene: TRBV5-4
j_gene: TRBJ2-3
abundance: few
d_gene: NA
CDR3nt: TGTGCCAGCAGCTTGGGACTAGTAGGAGATACGCAGTATTTT
CDR3aa: CASSLGLVGDTQYF

v_gene: TRBV6-2/TRBV6-3
j_gene: TRBJ1-1
abundance: many
d_gene: TRBD1
CDR3nt: TGTGCCAGCAGTTACGGGACAGCCATGAACACTGAAGCTTTCTTT
CDR3aa: CASSYGTAMNTEAFF

v_gene: TRBV5-6
j_gene: TRBJ2-7
abundance: many
d_gene: TRBD1
CDR3nt: TGTGCCAGCAGCTTGGCTTCCCAGGGGGCTGCCTACGAGCAGTACTTC
CDR3aa: CASSLASQGAAYEQYF

v_gene: TRBV7-9
j_gene: TRBJ1-6
abundance: many
d_gene: TRBD1
CDR3nt: TGTGCCAGCAGCAAACGACAGGGAGGCTATAATTCACCCCTCCACTTT
CDR3aa: CASSKRQGGYNSPLHF

v_gene: TRBV6-6
j_gene: TRBJ1-5
abundance: many
d_gene: TRBD1
CDR3nt: TGTGCCAGCACTTCAGGGGTCGACAGGGGTGGCAATCAGCCCCAGCATTTT
CDR3aa: CASTSGVDRGGNQPQHF

v_gene: TRBV12-3/TRBV12-4
j_gene: TRBJ1-2
abundance: NA
d_gene: NA
CDR3nt: TGTGCCAGCAGCGCCGACTGGAATTATGGCTACACCTTC
CDR3aa: CASSADWNYGYTF

v_gene: TRBV7-9
j_gene: TRBJ2-5
abundance: few
d_gene: NA
CDR3nt: TGTGCCAGCAGCTACCAGGGTTTTCAGACCCAGTACTTC
CDR3aa: CASSYQGFQTQYF

v_gene: TRBV4-3
j_gene: TRBJ2-1
abundance: many
d_gene: TRBD2
CDR3nt: TGCGCCAGCAGCCCTCACCGGGGGGTGGCCGACTCCTACAATGAGCAGTTCTTC
CDR3aa: CASSPHRGVADSYNEQFF

v_gene: TRBV20-1
j_gene: TRBJ2-7
abundance: few
d_gene: NA
CDR3nt: TGCAGTGCTACCGGCGGCTCTTGGGAGCAGTACTTC
CDR3aa: CSATGGSWEQYF

v_gene: TRBV5-1
j_gene: TRBJ1-2
abundance: many
d_gene: NA
CDR3nt: TGCGCCAGCAGCGGGGGCGAAGGTCTCTATGGCTACACCTTC
CDR3aa: CASSGGEGLYGYTF

v_gene: TRBV7-2
j_gene: TRBJ2-2
abundance: NA
d_gene: TRBD2
CDR3nt: TGTGCCAGCAGCTTTAGCGGGGGGGACACCGGGGAGCTGTTTTTT
CDR3aa: CASSFSGGDTGELFF

v_gene: TRBV12-3/TRBV12-4
j_gene: TRBJ1-1
abundance: NA
d_gene: NA
CDR3nt: TGTGCCAGCAGGTCGCGAACAGGGATCGAAGCTTTCTTT
CDR3aa: CASRSRTGIEAFF

v_gene: TRBV4-3
j_gene: TRBJ1-1
abundance: few
d_gene: NA
CDR3nt: TGCGCCAGCAGAAACCGGGACGGACCTGGGTATACTGAAGCTTTCTTT
CDR3aa: CASRNRDGPGYTEAFF

v_gene: TRBV12-3/TRBV12-4
j_gene: TRBJ1-4
abundance: many
d_gene: NA
CDR3nt: TGTGCCAGCAGCCAGCTGGGTGAAAAACTGTTTTTT
CDR3aa: CASSQLGEKLFF

v_gene: TRBV18
j_gene: TRBJ1-2
abundance: few
d_gene: TRBD1
CDR3nt: TGTGCCAGCTCACCTCCAGGGACAGCCTATGGCTACACCTTC
CDR3aa: CASSPPGTAYGYTF

v_gene: TRBV18
j_gene: TRBJ2-2
abundance: few
d_gene: NA
CDR3nt: TGTGCCAGCTCACCGATCAGGGTGAACACCGGGGAGCTGTTTTTT
CDR3aa: CASSPIRVNTGELFF

v_gene: TRBV6-5
j_gene: TRBJ1-1
abundance: many
d_gene: NA
CDR3nt: TGTGCCAGCAGTTCTGTGAACACTGAAGCTTTCTTT
CDR3aa: CASSSVNTEAFF

v_gene: TRBV6-5
j_gene: TRBJ1-3
abundance: many
d_gene: NA
CDR3nt: TGTGCCAGCAGTTTCTCGACAGGCTCTGGAAACACCATATATTTT
CDR3aa: CASSFSTGSGNTIYF

v_gene: TRBV11-3
j_gene: TRBJ2-7
abundance: NA
d_gene: NA
CDR3nt: TGTGCCAGCAGCTTAGTCGGGGGACACGAGCAGTACTTC
CDR3aa: CASSLVGGHEQYF

v_gene: TRBV12-3/TRBV12-4
j_gene: TRBJ1-5
abundance: NA
d_gene: TRBD1
CDR3nt: TGTGCCAGCAGCCGAGACAGGGAGGGAAGTCAGCCCCAGCATTTT
CDR3aa: CASSRDREGSQPQHF

v_gene: TRBV4-2
j_gene: TRBJ2-2
abundance: few
d_gene: TRBD1
CDR3nt: TGTGCCAGCAGCCAAGCAGGGGGCGTGATGTTTTTT
CDR3aa: CASSQAGGVMFF